These 13 T cell receptor beta chains originate from one sample sequenced in a study of response to subunit inactivated influenza vaccine. TCRdb analysed the RT-PCR reads with MiXCR anew, one entry per CDR3 protein. The data contain under 200,000 distinct CDR3 sequences, less than 15% of them singletons. Another study also made use of these data, one on T cells expressing NK-cell markers. That work contributes: Generation of TCR beta cDNA was performed by 5'RACE template switching incorporating UMIs.

Sequencing was performed on CD8+ T cells sorted from PBMCs, taken roughly 12 days after vaccination. The source of these receptors is a man aged 50-59 years who received an inactivated influenza vaccine.

This clonotype has a count of ten or more. The V gene is TRBV4-2, the J gene TRBJ2-1; D is uncertain. The CDR3 totals 16 residues. The germline V gene encodes CDR1 LGHNA and CDR2 YNFKEQ. The V and J ends lost 4 bases and 2 bases respectively, with 15 bases between them. The CDR3 sequence is CASSPTGGAPYNEQFF. The DNA for the CDR3 is TGTGCCAGCAGCCCTACGGGCGGAGCACCCTACAATGAGCAGTTCTTC.

This chain joins TRBV20-1 and TRBJ2-7; D remains unclear. Germline V gene sequence: CDR1 DFQATT, CDR2 SNEGSKA (reference sequence). Between the trimmed V and J ends, which lost 1 base and 1 base, there was a span of 8 bases. The CDR3 spans 13 residues. CDR3 in amino acids: CSARVANSYEQYF. The DNA of the CDR3 is TGCAGTGCTAGAGTGGCAAATTCCTACGAGCAGTACTTC.

The chain joins TRBV20-1 to TRBJ2-7, with D tentatively TRBD2 (6 bases). Germline V gene data show CDR1 as DFQATT and CDR2 as SNEGSKA (reference sequence). Between the trimmed V and J ends, which lost 1 base and 0 bases, there was a span of 7 bases. The CDR3 extends over 13 amino acids. The CDR3 protein is CSARARGSYEQYF. The CDR3 nucleotides are TGCAGTGCTAGAGCGCGGGGCTCCTACGAGCAGTACTTC.

This clonotype was observed a handful of times. The CDR3 is CASSYGAGEYNEQFF. CDR3 bases: TGTGCCAGCAGTTACGGAGCGGGGGAATACAATGAGCAGTTCTTC. The chain uses TRBV6-2 or TRBV6-3 and TRBJ2-1; 8 bases match TRBD2. The CDR3 is 15 amino acids. Germline trimming cut 2 bases from V and 4 bases from J; bases unmatched to any gene: 4. CDR1 is MNHEY, CDR2 SVGEGT, per germline.

This clonotype came up many times. The V call is TRBV12-3 or TRBV12-4, the J call TRBJ2-7; 7 nucleotides agree with TRBD2. CDR3 length: 14 residues. The junction had 7 bases not matched to a gene; V was cut back by 7 bases and J by 1 base. The CDR3 DNA reads as TGTGCCAGCACCCGGGGGGTTTCTTCCTACGAGCAGTACTTC. Translating gives CASTRGVSSYEQYF.

This clonotype was counted between two and nine times. The chain employs TRBV20-1 and TRBJ2-3; no firm D call. The germline gives CDR1 DFQATT, CDR2 SNEGSKA (reference sequence). Trimming took off 1 base at V and 9 bases at J, with 8 bases between the two ends. The CDR3 is 11 amino acids. The CDR3 DNA is TGCAGTGCTAGAGTTTCATGGACGCAGTATTTT. It codes for CSARVSWTQYF.

The rearrangement uses TRBV7-9 and TRBJ2-3; D is uncertain. CDR1 and CDR2 (germline): SEHNR, FQNEAQ (reference sequence). The V and J ends lost 11 bases and 0 bases respectively, with 15 bases between them. This CDR3 is 14 amino acids long. As DNA, the CDR3 is TGTGCCTTTTCTGGTTACACTAGCACAGATACGCAGTATTTT. Its translation is CAFSGYTSTDTQYF.

This clonotype was seen a handful of times. The genes are TRBV6-5 and TRBJ2-2; D uncertain. Germline loops: CDR1 MNHEY, CDR2 SVGAGI. This CDR3 region has 16 residues. Trimming cost V 2 bases and J 1 base, with 11 bases left between them. The DNA of the CDR3 is TGTGCCAGCAGTTACGACGCCAGGCTGAACACCGGGGAGCTGTTTTTT. Protein sequence: CASSYDARLNTGELFF.

This clonotype has just a few counts. CDR3 DNA sequence: TGCAGTGCTAGAGACTGGGGAGAAGGTAATCCCCTCCACTTT. This gives the protein CSARDWGEGNPLHF. The chain is built from TRBV20-1 and TRBJ1-6, with D unresolved. The V end lost 0 bases, the J end lost 13 bases, and 16 bases lay between the germline ends. CDR1 and CDR2 (germline): DFQATT, SNEGSKA (reference sequence). The CDR3 loop spans 14 amino acids.

In its sample, this clonotype was seen many times. This chain connects TRBV20-1 to TRBJ2-7; D uncertain. From germline, CDR1 is DFQATT and CDR2 SNEGSKA (reference sequence). V lost 0 bases, J lost 1 base, and 7 bases lay in between. The CDR3 contains 13 residues. The CDR3 region has the DNA TGCAGTGCTAGAGATGGGGAATCCTACGAGCAGTACTTC. Residues: CSARDGESYEQYF.

The chain has TRBV5-1 and TRBJ2-7; TRBD1 matches at 7 bases. The CDR3 totals 14 residues. Losses at the gene ends were 4 bases for V and 4 bases for J; bases not matched to a gene: 8. Germline-derived CDR1 and CDR2 are SGHRS and YFSETQ. The CDR3 spells CASSEGTATYEQYF. The DNA for the CDR3 is TGCGCCAGCAGCGAGGGGACAGCTACTTACGAGCAGTACTTC.

This sequence joins TRBV3-1 and TRBJ2-6; possible D gene TRBD1, 5 bases. Germline V CDR1 and CDR2: LGHDT, YNNKEL (reference sequence). This CDR3 has 15 residues. V shed 4 bases and J shed 2 bases, with 9 bases lying between them. The DNA of the CDR3 is TGTGCCAGCAGCCCCCCAGGGACTGGGGCCAACGTCCTGACTTTC. This translates into CASSPPGTGANVLTF.

Many counts were recorded for this clonotype. The chain recombines TRBV3-1 with TRBJ1-5; no reliable D call. V lost 0 bases, J lost 2 bases, and 11 bases lay in between. This CDR3 contains 16 residues. In germline, CDR1 is LGHDT, CDR2 YNNKEL (reference sequence). The chain's CDR3 is CASSQDLGYGNQPQHF. The CDR3 DNA reads as TGTGCCAGCAGCCAAGATCTTGGGTATGGCAATCAGCCCCAGCATTTT.